This record looks at one T cell receptor (beta chain) sequence and its context. What it binds is unknown. This sample was included in a study of memory CD4+ T cells and cytomegalovirus serostatus. At the level of the study: Donors were healthy Belgian adults, under 10 CMV seropositive and about 24 seronegative.

Study outcomes and limitations: About 40% of the roughly 160 known CMV-associated TCRbeta sequences appeared in CD4+ memory.

Single viable CD3+CD4+CD8-CD45RO+ cells were sorted as the memory CD4+ T cells. V lost 0 bases to trimming and J lost 7 bases, with 12 bases between them. The CDR3 contains 14 residues. Per germline, CDR1 LNHNV and CDR2 YYDKDF (reference sequence). Here immunoSEQ multiplex PCR was the method, and the copy in TCRdb shows in-frame clones only, minus some. The sample contains about 57,000 clones, around 85% of which appear only once. The origin of this receptor is an adult in good health and CMV-seronegative. Input material: memory CD4+ T cells from blood. The chain uses TRBV15 and TRBJ1-2; D gene uncertain. CDR3 in DNA: TGTGCCACCAGCAGAGATCGCGGGAACGGTGGCTACACCTTC. As protein: CATSRDRGNGGYTF.